The 9 T cell receptor beta chains given below trace back to one sample, sequenced in a study of Ad26.COV2.S vaccination and SARS-CoV-2 variants. Profiling relied on immunoSEQ multiplex PCR, and the TCRdb table lists in-frame clones only, not all of them. The table includes approximately 500,000 clones, around 88% detected once. The treatment is: roughly 20 received Ad26.COV2.S at low or high dose, single or two shots; roughly five received placebo; per-sample allocation not given. Repertoires come from day 63 after the first vaccine or placebo injection. The sequencing used peripheral blood, collected in a trial of Ad26.COV2.S vaccine versus placebo. These receptors came from a person aged 18-60 years who received the Ad26.COV2.S COVID-19 vaccine or a placebo.

This chain links TRBV11-1 with TRBJ2-5; a weak D match, TRBD1 (5 bases). The germline V and J ends were trimmed by 4 bases and 5 bases, with 20 bases remaining between them. There are 16 residues in the CDR3. CDR1 and CDR2 from the germline V gene are SGHAT and FQDESV (reference sequence). The DNA of the CDR3 is TGTGCCAGCAGCTCCGCTTCGGACATCTTGGGGGAGACCCAGTACTTC. Encoded protein: CASSSASDILGETQYF.

This clone was observed a single time. This chain uses TRBV6-1 with TRBJ2-5; TRBD1 matches at 8 bases. The ends lost 2 bases at V and 1 base at J; junction bases unmatched: 3. The germline V gene encodes CDR1 MNHNS and CDR2 SASEGT. The CDR3 length is 15 residues. The CDR3 reads CASSELGQGQETQYF. The CDR3 DNA sequence: TGTGCCAGCAGTGAATTAGGACAGGGCCAAGAGACCCAGTACTTC.

The V gene is TRBV9, the J gene TRBJ2-1; D not certain. This CDR3 contains 12 residues. CDR1 is SGDLS, CDR2 YYNGEE, per germline. Trimming shortened V by 4 bases and J by 8 bases, and 10 bases separated the two germline ends. CDR3 residues: CASSSPSHEQFF. The CDR3, as DNA: TGTGCCAGCAGCTCGCCGTCCCATGAGCAGTTCTTC.

The chain recombines TRBV15 with TRBJ2-1; perhaps TRBD2 as D (5 bases). This CDR3 has 14 amino acids. The germline V and J ends were trimmed by 3 bases and 4 bases, with 10 bases remaining between them. Germline CDR1 and CDR2: LNHNV and YYDKDF (reference sequence). CDR3 protein: CATSSVDSYNEQFF. CDR3 nucleotide sequence: TGTGCCACCAGCAGCGTGGACTCATACAATGAGCAGTTCTTC.

The rearrangement joins TRBV11-3 to TRBJ2-2; TRBD2 agrees at 10 bases. Germline V CDR1 and CDR2: SGHNT, YENEEA. CDR3 size: 17 residues. The ends lost 2 bases at V and 9 bases at J; junction bases unmatched: 12. The CDR3 DNA reads as TGTGCCAGCAGCTTAATAAGTGGGCTAGCGGGAGCGAGGGAGCTGTTTTTT. Its protein is CASSLISGLAGARELFF.

The V and J genes are TRBV9 and TRBJ2-3; D is unresolved. The germline gives CDR1 SGDLS, CDR2 YYNGEE. The V and J ends lost 3 bases and 6 bases respectively, with 8 bases between them. The length of the CDR3 is 12 residues. CDR3 nucleotides: TGTGCCAGCAGCGGTCTTAAGGATACGCAGTATTTT. Translated, it gives CASSGLKDTQYF.

This rearrangement joins TRBV30 to TRBJ2-7, with TRBD1 identical over 8 bases. The ends lost 6 bases at V and 4 bases at J; junction bases unmatched: 5. The CDR3 length is 12 residues. Germline V gene sequence: CDR1 GTSNPN, CDR2 SVGIG (reference sequence). The CDR3 nucleotides are TGTGCCTGCTCCGGGACAGGTTACGAGCAGTACTTC. Translating it yields CACSGTGYEQYF.

The J gene is TRBJ2-3, the V gene TRBV18; the D gene is possibly TRBD1 (6 bases). Germline CDR1 reads KGHSH; CDR2 reads LQKENI. The CDR3 has 14 residues. The V and J ends lost 6 bases and 5 bases respectively, with 15 bases between them. CDR3 amino acids: CASSLTARGDTQYF. DNA for the CDR3: TGTGCCAGCTCGCTCACGGCCAGGGGAGATACGCAGTATTTT.

The V gene is TRBV4-3, the J gene TRBJ2-7; D is undetermined. Trimming cost V 4 bases and J 4 bases, with 11 bases left between them. CDR3 length: 13 amino acids. From germline, CDR1 is LGHNA and CDR2 YSLEER. In DNA, the CDR3 is TGCGCCAGCAGCCCCTCCCTAGGATACGAGCAGTACTTC. Protein sequence: CASSPSLGYEQYF.